The rows below give T cell receptor beta chains drawn from one sample of a study of control samples from healthy donors and cancer patients. Profiled with immunoSEQ multiplex PCR; TCRdb holds only in-frame clones, not every one. Here the sample spans 150,000 or so clones, about 94% being singletons. Source material: blood. The receptors here all came from a man aged 35 to 55 in good health. Each CDR3 is given with its conserved first and last residue. The D gene is left open where the match is weak. A row's size may be missing; if present it is once, few, many or a size class.

j_gene: TRBJ2-1
v_gene: TRBV7-9
abundance: -
d_gene: TRBD2
CDR3aa: CASSLSPLRGGYNEQFF
CDR3nt: TGTGCCAGCAGCTTAAGCCCGCTCCGGGGGGGTTACAATGAGCAGTTCTTC

j_gene: TRBJ2-7
v_gene: TRBV19
abundance: -
d_gene: -
CDR3aa: CASSITGFSYEQYF
CDR3nt: TGTGCCAGTAGTATCACAGGTTTCTCCTACGAGCAGTACTTC

j_gene: TRBJ1-1
v_gene: TRBV12-2
abundance: -
d_gene: -
CDR3aa: CASRLVCSGVNTEAFF
CDR3nt: TGTGCAAGTCGCTTAGTATGTTCTGGGGTGAACACTGAAGCTTTCTTT

j_gene: TRBJ1-5
v_gene: TRBV2
abundance: -
d_gene: -
CDR3aa: CASGLPYEPQHF
CDR3nt: TGTGCCAGCGGACTGCCTTACGAGCCCCAGCATTTT

j_gene: TRBJ2-7
v_gene: TRBV28
abundance: -
d_gene: -
CDR3aa: CASSFHRDSYEQYF
CDR3nt: TGTGCCAGCAGTTTCCACAGGGACTCCTACGAGCAGTACTTC

j_gene: TRBJ1-2
v_gene: TRBV4-2
abundance: -
d_gene: TRBD1
CDR3aa: CASSQDGTVNYGYTF
CDR3nt: TGTGCCAGCAGCCAAGATGGGACAGTTAACTATGGCTACACCTTC

j_gene: TRBJ2-2
v_gene: TRBV5-6
abundance: -
d_gene: TRBD1
CDR3aa: CASSIPGGNTGELFF
CDR3nt: TGTGCCAGCAGCATTCCAGGGGGAAACACCGGGGAGCTGTTTTTT

j_gene: TRBJ2-7
v_gene: TRBV14
abundance: -
d_gene: TRBD1
CDR3aa: CASSQDPRTGGTTREQYF
CDR3nt: TGTGCCAGCAGCCAAGACCCTCGGACAGGGGGGACTACGAGGGAGCAGTACTTC

j_gene: TRBJ2-3
v_gene: TRBV2
abundance: -
d_gene: TRBD2
CDR3aa: CASSGSGLVGDTQYF
CDR3nt: TGTGCCAGCAGTGGTTCGGGACTAGTAGGCGATACGCAGTATTTT

j_gene: TRBJ1-1
v_gene: TRBV5-4
abundance: -
d_gene: -
CDR3aa: CASSPSDTNTEAFF
CDR3nt: TGTGCCAGCAGCCCGTCTGACACGAACACTGAAGCTTTCTTT

j_gene: TRBJ1-2
v_gene: TRBV6-1
abundance: -
d_gene: -
CDR3aa: CASSEWGGSYGYTF
CDR3nt: TGTGCCAGCAGTGAATGGGGGGGCAGCTATGGCTACACCTTC

j_gene: TRBJ1-2
v_gene: TRBV12-5
abundance: -
d_gene: -
CDR3aa: CASGLVRGAHASNTF
CDR3nt: TGTGCTAGTGGTTTGGTACGCGGAGCACATGCGTCGAACACCTTC

j_gene: TRBJ2-7
v_gene: TRBV5-6
abundance: -
d_gene: -
CDR3aa: CASSFLSSYEQYF
CDR3nt: TGTGCCAGCAGCTTTCTGTCTTCCTACGAGCAGTACTTC

j_gene: TRBJ2-3
v_gene: TRBV11-2
abundance: -
d_gene: TRBD2
CDR3aa: CASSSFGTSAGTQYF
CDR3nt: TGTGCCAGCAGCTCTTTCGGGACTAGCGCTGGTACGCAGTATTTT

j_gene: TRBJ2-2
v_gene: TRBV5-1
abundance: -
d_gene: -
CDR3aa: CASSLLGRVSTGELFF
CDR3nt: TGCGCCAGCAGCTTGTTAGGAAGGGTATCAACCGGGGAGCTGTTTTTT

j_gene: TRBJ2-2
v_gene: TRBV18
abundance: once
d_gene: -
CDR3aa: CASSPTANTGELFF
CDR3nt: TGTGCCAGCTCACCCACAGCGAACACCGGGGAGCTGTTTTTT

j_gene: TRBJ1-5
v_gene: TRBV28
abundance: -
d_gene: TRBD1
CDR3aa: CASSPPRGGAGQPQHF
CDR3nt: TGTGCCAGCAGTCCCCCTCGAGGGGGCGCGGGTCAGCCCCAGCATTTT

j_gene: TRBJ1-1
v_gene: TRBV27
abundance: few
d_gene: -
CDR3aa: CASSLSPGLGTEAFF
CDR3nt: TGTGCCAGCAGTTTAAGCCCGGGCTTGGGGACTGAAGCTTTCTTT

j_gene: TRBJ2-1
v_gene: TRBV6-6
abundance: -
d_gene: TRBD1
CDR3aa: CASSWAGTGLPNEQFF
CDR3nt: TGTGCCAGCAGTTGGGCCGGGACAGGTTTACCCAATGAGCAGTTCTTC

j_gene: TRBJ1-2
v_gene: TRBV24-1
abundance: -
d_gene: -
CDR3aa: CATSARTDYGYTF
CDR3nt: TGTGCCACCAGTGCCCGGACAGACTATGGCTACACCTTC

j_gene: TRBJ1-2
v_gene: TRBV28
abundance: -
d_gene: -
CDR3aa: CASSYTGPFNYGYTF
CDR3nt: TGTGCCAGCAGTTATACAGGTCCTTTTAACTATGGCTACACCTTC

j_gene: TRBJ2-4
v_gene: TRBV5-1
abundance: -
d_gene: -
CDR3aa: CASHGGEAKNIQYF
CDR3nt: TGCGCCAGCCATGGAGGAGAAGCCAAAAACATTCAGTACTTC

j_gene: TRBJ2-1
v_gene: TRBV19
abundance: -
d_gene: TRBD2
CDR3aa: CASSIGPGLSNEQFF
CDR3nt: TGTGCCAGTAGTATAGGGCCGGGACTAAGCAATGAGCAGTTCTTC

j_gene: TRBJ1-1
v_gene: TRBV19
abundance: -
d_gene: -
CDR3aa: CASNDGNTEAFF
CDR3nt: TGTGCCAGTAACGACGGGAACACTGAAGCTTTCTTT

j_gene: TRBJ2-4
v_gene: TRBV7-9
abundance: once
d_gene: -
CDR3aa: CASSLVTGTAKNIQYF
CDR3nt: TGTGCCAGCAGCTTGGTGACAGGAACAGCCAAAAACATTCAGTACTTC

j_gene: TRBJ1-1
v_gene: TRBV6-5
abundance: -
d_gene: -
CDR3aa: CASSYDGGLSTEAFF
CDR3nt: TGTGCCAGCAGTTACGATGGGGGCTTGAGCACTGAAGCTTTCTTT

j_gene: TRBJ1-2
v_gene: TRBV5-6
abundance: -
d_gene: -
CDR3aa: CASSLGGPTNYGYTF
CDR3nt: TGTGCCAGCAGCTTGGGAGGCCCTACAAACTATGGCTACACCTTC

j_gene: TRBJ1-4
v_gene: TRBV15
abundance: -
d_gene: TRBD1
CDR3aa: CATSKRDREGEKLFF
CDR3nt: TGTGCCACCAGCAAGCGGGACAGGGAAGGGGAAAAACTGTTTTTT

j_gene: TRBJ1-4
v_gene: TRBV30
abundance: -
d_gene: -
CDR3aa: CAWSVQGEKLFF
CDR3nt: TGTGCCTGGAGTGTACAGGGTGAAAAACTGTTTTTT

j_gene: TRBJ1-3
v_gene: TRBV18
abundance: -
d_gene: -
CDR3aa: CASSPDSGSGNTIYF
CDR3nt: TGTGCCAGCTCACCTGACAGCGGCTCTGGAAACACCATATATTTT

j_gene: TRBJ1-4
v_gene: TRBV29-1
abundance: -
d_gene: -
CDR3aa: CSVRVQGGNEKLFF
CDR3nt: TGCAGCGTTAGGGTTCAGGGCGGTAATGAAAAACTGTTTTTT

j_gene: TRBJ1-1
v_gene: TRBV11-2
abundance: -
d_gene: -
CDR3aa: CASSFSGLGEAFF
CDR3nt: TGTGCCAGCAGCTTTTCCGGATTGGGCGAAGCTTTCTTT

j_gene: TRBJ2-2
v_gene: TRBV30
abundance: -
d_gene: TRBD2
CDR3aa: CAWRGLAGTGELFF
CDR3nt: TGTGCCTGGAGGGGACTAGCGGGCACCGGGGAGCTGTTTTTT

j_gene: TRBJ2-7
v_gene: TRBV6-2/TRBV6-3
abundance: -
d_gene: -
CDR3aa: CASSPGAAGPQYF
CDR3nt: TGTGCCAGCAGTCCGGGGGCCGCGGGGCCGCAGTACTTC

j_gene: TRBJ2-3
v_gene: TRBV9
abundance: -
d_gene: -
CDR3aa: CASSESWADTQYF
CDR3nt: TGTGCCAGCAGCGAGAGCTGGGCAGATACGCAGTATTTT

j_gene: TRBJ1-1
v_gene: TRBV28
abundance: -
d_gene: -
CDR3aa: CASTLGEGMNTEAFF
CDR3nt: TGTGCCAGCACACTCGGAGAGGGAATGAACACTGAAGCTTTCTTT

j_gene: TRBJ1-5
v_gene: TRBV27
abundance: -
d_gene: -
CDR3aa: CASSLSAGSSNQPQHF
CDR3nt: TGTGCCAGCAGTTTATCGGCAGGGTCAAGCAATCAGCCCCAGCATTTT

j_gene: TRBJ1-4
v_gene: TRBV7-9
abundance: -
d_gene: -
CDR3aa: CASSLPADEKLFF
CDR3nt: TGTGCCAGCAGCCTCCCGGCAGATGAAAAACTGTTTTTT

j_gene: TRBJ2-3
v_gene: TRBV7-9
abundance: -
d_gene: -
CDR3aa: CASSQVQRPDTQYF
CDR3nt: TGTGCCAGCAGCCAAGTCCAGAGGCCAGATACGCAGTATTTT

j_gene: TRBJ1-5
v_gene: TRBV29-1
abundance: -
d_gene: -
CDR3aa: CSVAAGTGQPQHF
CDR3nt: TGCAGCGTTGCGGCCGGTACAGGACAGCCCCAGCATTTT

j_gene: TRBJ2-1
v_gene: TRBV4-3
abundance: -
d_gene: TRBD1
CDR3aa: CASSLGQGYNEQFF
CDR3nt: TGCGCCAGCAGCCTAGGACAGGGGTACAATGAGCAGTTCTTC

j_gene: TRBJ2-7
v_gene: TRBV3-1/TRBV3-2
abundance: -
d_gene: -
CDR3aa: CASSQDPGYYEQYF
CDR3nt: TGTGCCAGCAGCCAAGATCCGGGCTACTACGAGCAGTACTTC

j_gene: TRBJ1-2
v_gene: TRBV28
abundance: -
d_gene: -
CDR3aa: CASNTPRGSLYGYTF
CDR3nt: TGTGCCAGCAATACCCCTCGGGGCTCCCTCTATGGCTACACCTTC

j_gene: TRBJ1-1
v_gene: TRBV7-9
abundance: -
d_gene: -
CDR3aa: CASSFYTGINTEAFF
CDR3nt: TGTGCCAGCAGCTTCTATACAGGGATCAACACTGAAGCTTTCTTT

j_gene: TRBJ1-2
v_gene: TRBV28
abundance: once
d_gene: TRBD1
CDR3aa: CASSFPGQGKSGYTF
CDR3nt: TGTGCCAGCAGTTTTCCCGGACAGGGGAAAAGTGGCTACACCTTC

j_gene: TRBJ2-7
v_gene: TRBV18
abundance: -
d_gene: -
CDR3aa: CASSPTGHTSYEQYF
CDR3nt: TGTGCCAGCTCGCCTACAGGCCACACCTCCTACGAGCAGTACTTC

j_gene: TRBJ2-6
v_gene: TRBV6-2/TRBV6-3
abundance: -
d_gene: -
CDR3aa: CASSLSGANVLTF
CDR3nt: TGTGCCAGCAGTTTGTCTGGGGCCAACGTCCTGACTTTC

j_gene: TRBJ1-1
v_gene: TRBV4-1
abundance: -
d_gene: -
CDR3aa: CASSQDRGQNTEAFF
CDR3nt: TGCGCCAGCAGCCAAGATCGGGGGCAGAACACTGAAGCTTTCTTT

j_gene: TRBJ2-5
v_gene: TRBV9
abundance: -
d_gene: -
CDR3aa: CASSVGGADRRETQYF
CDR3nt: TGTGCCAGCAGCGTAGGCGGGGCGGACAGGCGGGAGACCCAGTACTTC

j_gene: TRBJ1-1
v_gene: TRBV30
abundance: -
d_gene: -
CDR3aa: CAWTWGPDTEAFF
CDR3nt: TGTGCCTGGACATGGGGGCCGGACACTGAAGCTTTCTTT

j_gene: TRBJ2-5
v_gene: TRBV7-2
abundance: -
d_gene: -
CDR3aa: CASSWSGRGETQYF
CDR3nt: TGTGCCAGCAGTTGGTCTGGGAGAGGAGAGACCCAGTACTTC

j_gene: TRBJ2-3
v_gene: TRBV24-1
abundance: -
d_gene: TRBD2
CDR3aa: CATSDRRGERDTQYF
CDR3nt: TGTGCCACCAGTGATCGGCGGGGGGAAAGAGATACGCAGTATTTT

j_gene: TRBJ1-1
v_gene: TRBV28
abundance: -
d_gene: -
CDR3aa: CAVKGNTEAFF
CDR3nt: TGTGCCGTTAAGGGGAACACTGAAGCTTTCTTT

j_gene: TRBJ2-2
v_gene: TRBV4-3
abundance: -
d_gene: -
CDR3aa: CASSQERLSGELFF
CDR3nt: TGCGCCAGCAGCCAAGAGAGACTCTCCGGGGAGCTGTTTTTT

j_gene: TRBJ1-2
v_gene: TRBV4-1
abundance: -
d_gene: -
CDR3aa: CASSQDSRGYYGYTF
CDR3nt: TGCGCCAGCAGCCAAGATTCGAGGGGGTACTATGGCTACACCTTC

j_gene: TRBJ1-5
v_gene: TRBV5-3
abundance: -
d_gene: TRBD1
CDR3aa: CARKSQGRNADQPQHF
CDR3nt: TGTGCCAGAAAATCACAGGGGAGGAATGCGGATCAGCCCCAGCATTTT

j_gene: TRBJ2-5
v_gene: TRBV5-1
abundance: -
d_gene: -
CDR3aa: CASSLRSGEIETQYF
CDR3nt: TGCGCCAGCAGCTTGAGGTCGGGAGAGATAGAGACCCAGTACTTC

j_gene: TRBJ1-1
v_gene: TRBV6-4
abundance: -
d_gene: -
CDR3aa: CASSDSTFSEGRTEAFF
CDR3nt: TGTGCCAGCAGTGACTCGACTTTTTCGGAGGGGCGGACTGAAGCTTTCTTT

j_gene: TRBJ2-1
v_gene: TRBV6-5
abundance: -
d_gene: -
CDR3aa: CASSYSRPTYNEQFF
CDR3nt: TGTGCCAGCAGTTACTCGCGCCCCACCTACAATGAGCAGTTCTTC